Listed below are T cell receptor beta chains from one sample, sequenced in a study of T cell responses to AZD1222 COVID-19 vaccine. Sequenced by immunoSEQ multiplex PCR; TCRdb stores in-frame clones only, minus some. The data hold about 130,000 clones, with 85% to 90% observed a single time. The sequences come from peripheral blood, collected on day 0 of AZD1222 vaccination. The receptors were gathered from an adult in good health. CDR3s include the opening cysteine and the closing phenylalanine or tryptophan.

v_call	j_call	cdr3_aa
TRBV19	TRBJ1-2	CASSIPLGGGYGYTF
TRBV7-8	TRBJ2-7	CASSLAPPGLDYEQYF
TRBV5-1	TRBJ1-5	CASSLEGTGNQPQHF
TRBV28	TRBJ1-1	CASSPGQGATEAFF
TRBV2	TRBJ1-5	CASSANPTNQPQHF
TRBV4-2	TRBJ1-2	CASSPGVTGVYGYTF
TRBV7-9	TRBJ1-2	CASRGTIRGLGGYTF
TRBV7-9	TRBJ2-3	CASSAGQRDTQYF
TRBV4-3	TRBJ1-2	CASSRDTGTGAHGYTF
TRBV18	TRBJ1-1	CASSQTDRNTEAFF
TRBV7-9	TRBJ1-4	CASSLSGTPRNGEKLFF
TRBV7-9	TRBJ1-3	CASSLDTGNTIYF
TRBV25-1	TRBJ1-6	CASRRGQGYNSPLHF
TRBV10-2	TRBJ1-1	CASRFDLLNTEAFF
TRBV5-1	TRBJ1-3	CATRTDPSGNTIYF
TRBV7-7	TRBJ2-1	CASSSNQGSYNEQFF
TRBV14	TRBJ2-2	CASSHITSLSNTGELFF
TRBV11-2	TRBJ2-1	CASSLGTGVVDEQFF
TRBV5-4	TRBJ1-1	CASSLGGVEAFF
TRBV5-1	TRBJ2-1	CASSLTLGQGGFF
TRBV3-1/TRBV3-2	TRBJ1-2	CASSQVGRESRYGYTF
TRBV6-1	TRBJ1-1	CASSESGNIIEAFF
TRBV7-8	TRBJ1-2	CASSQGDGGYTF
TRBV18	TRBJ2-7	CASSPPSGGVYEQYF
TRBV4-1	TRBJ1-4	CASSQDERSTNEKLFF
TRBV9	TRBJ2-3	CASSVRDYDTQYF
TRBV28	TRBJ1-5	CASSSRNQPQHF
TRBV7-9	TRBJ2-7	CASSLRDRSYEQYF
TRBV11-2	TRBJ1-2	CASSLGGFNGYTF
TRBV5-1	TRBJ2-1	CASSQAAGVSNNEQFF
TRBV3-1/TRBV3-2	TRBJ1-1	CASSKHRGNVNTEAFF
TRBV6-5	TRBJ1-6	CASRLRQGNSPLHF
TRBV10-3	TRBJ1-1	CHKSGGSPEAFF
TRBV5-1	TRBJ2-1	CASSFEAGGPRNEQFF
TRBV3-1/TRBV3-2	TRBJ1-5	CASSPGQGNQPQHF
TRBV6-5	TRBJ2-1	CASSYSFRDEQFF
TRBV5-6	TRBJ1-1	CASSLGGTGPEAFF
TRBV28	TRBJ1-5	CASSWGNRGKEPQHF
TRBV3-1/TRBV3-2	TRBJ2-7	CASSPSPRSGSVNLEQYF
TRBV7-9	TRBJ2-7	CASSLVSTSGRYEQYF
TRBV19	TRBJ1-2	CASSMGEGRGYTF
TRBV6-6	TRBJ1-1	CASSYGRDTEAFF
TRBV14	TRBJ2-5	CASSTNPTGARETQYF
TRBV19	TRBJ2-2	CARNGTKLIRAGGTTGELFF
TRBV5-1	TRBJ1-1	CASSSAGGDTEAFF
TRBV5-5	TRBJ2-1	CASSSGTGDYNEQFF
TRBV5-1	TRBJ1-1	CASSLGTGNTEAFF
TRBV6-6	TRBJ1-1	CASSVGVMNTEAFF
TRBV6-2/TRBV6-3	TRBJ1-1	CASSYERLNTEAFF
TRBV11-2	TRBJ1-1	CASSFQVGPYTEAFF
TRBV19	TRBJ1-1	CASKDRESTEAFF
TRBV15	TRBJ1-4	CATSRLQGPGEKLFF
TRBV24-1	TRBJ1-4	CATSVSAGEEKLFF
TRBV6-2/TRBV6-3	TRBJ1-3	CASSYLTGDSGNTIYF
TRBV20-1	TRBJ2-3	CSAGSTDTQYF
TRBV29-1	TRBJ1-4	CSVEGGEGTTNEKLFF
TRBV5-1	TRBJ1-1	CASSSTGGMNTEAFF
TRBV7-2	TRBJ2-2	CASSPQGGNTGELFF
TRBV6-5	TRBJ1-1	CASSHPGDRNTEAFF
TRBV5-1	TRBJ2-7	CASSFGARGYEQYF